Below, 5 T cell receptor beta chains from the same sample are listed, as sequenced in a study of T cells after yellow fever vaccination. TCRdb analysed the 5' RACE reads with MiXCR anew, one entry per CDR3 protein. Among some 300,000 distinct CDR3 sequences listed, under 9% were seen once. The source was CD4+ T cells sorted from PBMCs, collected 5 days after the yellow fever booster vaccination. Receptors were obtained from a young man who received the YFV17D yellow fever vaccine.

This chain connects TRBV6-2 or TRBV6-3 to TRBJ2-4, with 9 bases lining up with TRBD2. With 2 bases clipped from V and 1 base from J, the junction kept 6 bases outside the gene matches. Germline V gene lookup returns CDR1 MNHEY and CDR2 SVGEGT. This CDR3 is 17 amino acids long. CDR3 bases: TGTGCCAGCAGTTACATTAGCGGGGGTCCGGCCAAAAACATTCAGTACTTC. It yields the protein CASSYISGGPAKNIQYF.

In its sample, this clonotype was seen a few times. V is TRBV11-2 and J is TRBJ2-7; D uncertain. Trimming left V 0 bases short and J 5 bases short, with 11 bases between. The CDR3 covers 14 residues. CDR1 is SGHAT, CDR2 FQNNGV, per germline. The CDR3 DNA is TGTGCCAGCAGCTTAGATGTGTTTTTGGACGAGCAGTACTTC. This encodes CASSLDVFLDEQYF.

At least ten counts were recorded for this clonotype. V is TRBV20-1 and J is TRBJ2-7; the D is unclear. Per germline, CDR1 DFQATT and CDR2 SNEGSKA (reference sequence). This CDR3 is 14 amino acids long. V was cut by 5 bases and J by 6 bases, with 20 bases left in between. CDR3 sequence: CSAGRTALSLEQYF. CDR3 DNA: TGCAGTGCTGGTAGGACGGCCCTTTCCCTCGAGCAGTACTTC.

CDR3 bases: TGTGCCAGCAGAAAACTAGCGGGGGGTCCCACAGATACGCAGTATTTT. Translated, it gives CASRKLAGGPTDTQYF. The rearrangement links TRBV7-6 to TRBJ2-3; 12 nucleotides line up with TRBD2. V was clipped by 6 bases and J by 2 bases; unmatched bases: 6. The CDR3 length is 16 residues. CDR1 is SGHVS, CDR2 FNYEAQ, per germline.

CDR3 in amino acids: CASSPWDSSRSYNEQFF. CDR3 coding DNA: TGTGCCAGCAGCCCATGGGACAGCTCTCGCTCCTACAATGAGCAGTTCTTC. The chain uses TRBV9 and TRBJ2-1, with 7 bases lining up with TRBD1. Unmatched junction bases numbered 10, after V lost 4 bases and J lost 0 bases. Germline-derived CDR1 and CDR2 are SGDLS and YYNGEE. CDR3 size: 17 residues. The full variable domain, with the rest looked up from reference TRBV9 and TRBJ2-1, is DSGVTQTPKHLITATGQRVTLRCSPRSGDLSVYWYQQSLDQGLQFLIQYYNGEERAKGNILERFSAQQFPDLHSELNLSSLELGDSALYFCASSPWDSSRSYNEQFFGPGTRLTVL.